The 12 T cell receptor beta chains presented below share a single source sample, sequenced in a study of early T cells in non-severe SARS-CoV-2 infection. MiXCR was run by TCRdb on the 5' RACE reads, yielding one entry per CDR3 protein. Of under 30,000 distinct CDR3 sequences in the sample, approximately 5.4% were seen once. Sequenced input: whole blood. The receptors were gathered from an adult who was a healthcare worker with PCR-confirmed SARS-CoV-2 infection or an uninfected control (not recorded which).

This clonotype has just a few counts. The chain carries TRBV5-1 and TRBJ1-2; D is undetermined. Looked up from germline, CDR1 is SGHRS and CDR2 is YFSETQ. The CDR3 length is 13 residues. V gave up 4 bases and J gave up 8 bases, with 15 bases separating them. CDR3 amino acids: CASSLNPSGGYTF. DNA of the CDR3: TGCGCCAGCAGCCTGAACCCCAGTGGAGGCTACACCTTC.

This clonotype was seen at least ten times. This chain joins TRBV11-2 and TRBJ2-1; D is unclear. The germline gives CDR1 SGHAT, CDR2 FQNNGV. V was cut by 6 bases and J by 7 bases, with 16 bases left in between. The CDR3 consists of 14 residues. In DNA, the CDR3 is TGTGCCAGCAGGACCGGGCCCTCCGGGAATGAGCAGTTCTTC. Protein product: CASRTGPSGNEQFF.

This clonotype was observed many times. The chain combines TRBV20-1 with TRBJ1-4; tentative D call: TRBD1 (6 bases). Germline assignment: CDR1 DFQATT and CDR2 SNEGSKA (reference sequence). The germline V and J ends were trimmed by 3 bases and 7 bases, with 15 bases remaining between them. There are 14 residues in the CDR3. The chain's CDR3 is CSARVGGLGEKLFF. CDR3 bases: TGCAGTGCTAGGGTCGGGGGCCTCGGTGAAAAACTGTTTTTT.

This clonotype was counted at least ten times. The genes are TRBV30 and TRBJ1-6; possible D gene TRBD1, 5 bases. The CDR3 extends over 14 amino acids. From germline, CDR1 is GTSNPN and CDR2 SVGIG (reference sequence). V was cut by 1 base and J by 8 bases, with 12 bases left in between. CDR3 loop: CAWSGGAADSPLHF. The CDR3 DNA follows: TGTGCCTGGAGTGGTGGGGCAGCGGATTCACCCCTCCACTTT.

A few counts support this clonotype. The chain carries TRBV5-1 and TRBJ2-7; D not certain. CDR1 is SGHRS and CDR2 is YFSETQ in the germline V gene. This CDR3 has 16 residues. V shed 0 bases and J shed 4 bases, with 17 bases lying between them. The CDR3 is CASSLGAQSRPYEQYF. DNA of the CDR3: TGCGCCAGCAGCTTGGGGGCCCAGAGTCGTCCGTACGAGCAGTACTTC.

This clonotype was detected many times. The rearrangement links TRBV12-3 or TRBV12-4 to TRBJ1-1, with TRBD1 matching 12 bases. The CDR3 has 15 amino acids. Unmatched junction bases numbered 4, after V lost 7 bases and J lost 1 base. CDR3 nucleotide sequence: TGTGCCAGCACCACGGGACAGGGGGCGAACACTGAAGCTTTCTTT. Translating it yields CASTTGQGANTEAFF.

This clonotype was counted at least ten times. V is TRBV29-1 and J is TRBJ2-3, with 7 bases that match TRBD1. V shed 7 bases, J shed 3 bases, and the junction held 10 bases outside the gene matches. CDR3 length: 14 amino acids. Germline values: CDR1 SQVTM, CDR2 ANQGSEA. The CDR3 protein is CSATTGSPTDTQYF. For the CDR3, the DNA is TGCAGCGCGACGACAGGGTCACCGACAGATACGCAGTATTTT.

Many counts were recorded for this clonotype. The rearrangement links TRBV3-1 to TRBJ2-1; TRBD2 might be the D (7 bases). Germline V CDR1 and CDR2: LGHDT, YNNKEL (reference sequence). Trimming stripped 4 bases from V and 12 bases from J, with 22 bases between. The length of the CDR3 is 15 residues. CDR3 in amino acids: CASSLGTGGLGLQFF. In nucleotides, the CDR3 is TGTGCCAGCAGCCTAGGGACCGGGGGGCTAGGCTTGCAGTTCTTC.

This clonotype was seen ten or more times. One junction end disagrees with the germline gene, perhaps due to a read error. This chain uses TRBV5-1 with TRBJ2-7, with D perhaps given as TRBD1 or TRBD2 (5 bases each). Germline assignment: CDR1 SGHRS and CDR2 YFSETQ. The CDR3 loop spans 15 amino acids. CDR3 amino acids: CASTLGTGPPYEQYF. The CDR3 nucleotides are TGCGCCAGCACCTTGGGTACGGGACCACCCTACGAGCAGTACTTC.

This clonotype showed up many times. The chain recombines TRBV7-2 with TRBJ2-4, with D perhaps matching TRBD1 (5 bases). The V gene lost 1 base and the J gene lost 4 bases, with 20 bases spanning the gap. Germline V gene data show CDR1 as SGHTA and CDR2 as FQGNSA. The CDR3 consists of 18 residues. CDR3 bases: TGTGCCAGCAGCTTAGTATCGGCCGGCAGGGCGAAGAAAAACATTCAGTACTTC. Amino acid sequence: CASSLVSAGRAKKNIQYF.

This clonotype was counted at least ten times. V is TRBV6-1 and J is TRBJ2-1, with 7 positions matching TRBD1. The CDR3 extends over 17 amino acids. J lost 3 bases, V lost 5 bases, and 13 bases had no gene match. From germline, CDR1 is MNHNS and CDR2 SASEGT. As DNA, the CDR3 is TGTGCCAGCAGTCCGATACCCACAGGGGCGAACTACAATGAGCAGTTCTTC. Protein product: CASSPIPTGANYNEQFF.

At least ten counts were recorded for this clonotype. V is TRBV11-2 and J is TRBJ2-3; tentative D call: TRBD2 (7 bases). Trimming shortened V by 5 bases and J by 10 bases, and 16 bases separated the two germline ends. Germline CDR1 reads SGHAT; CDR2 reads FQNNGV. The CDR3 has 13 amino acids. CDR3 sequence: CASSQGTGGPQYF. CDR3 DNA: TGTGCCAGCAGCCAGGGGACCGGGGGGCCGCAGTATTTT.